Sequencing of this TCR beta chain was carried out in a study of technical replicates of blood from a handful of donors. The CDR3 runs 16 residues. V shed 3 bases and J 0 bases; nucleotides not matched to a gene: 10. The germline V gene encodes CDR1 SQVTM and CDR2 ANQGSEA. The protocol was immunoSEQ multiplex PCR, while the TCRdb copy is restricted to in-frame clones and leaves out a portion. The table records about 86,000 clones, under 96% of them present only once. The receptor's source is a human donor in good health. The gene calls are TRBV29-1 and TRBJ1-2, with TRBD1 matching 7 bases. Sequencing input: T cells isolated from PBMCs. The CDR3: CSVDKGRGDTNYGYTF. CDR3 nucleotide sequence: TGCAGCGTTGATAAGGGCAGGGGGGACACTAACTATGGCTACACCTTC.